The 13 T cell receptor beta chains below were found in one sample sequenced in a study of ipilimumab plus nivolumab after autologous stem cell transplantation. Measured with immunoSEQ multiplex PCR; TCRdb has only the in-frame clones, and not every one. The sample has about 40,000 clones; approximately 92% are singletons. Sequencing used PBMCs, obtained in a trial of ipilimumab plus nivolumab as post-transplant consolidation. These receptors all stem from a male donor with multiple myeloma.

The chain combines TRBV28 with TRBJ2-7; no clear D. V lost 5 bases and J 5 bases, leaving 19 bases between the germline ends. This CDR3 contains 15 residues. The V gene's germline CDR1 is MDHEN and CDR2 SYDVKM. In DNA, the CDR3 is TGTGCCAGCAGTGTACCGACTGCTGGGGTAGACGAGCAGTACTTC. Its translation: CASSVPTAGVDEQYF. Together with reference TRBV28 and TRBJ2-7, the CDR3 gives the full variable domain: DVKVTQSSRYLVKRTGEKVFLECVQDMDHENMFWYRQDPGLGLRLIYFSYDVKMKEKGDIPEGYSVSREKKERFSLILESASTNQTSMYLCASSVPTAGVDEQYFGPGTRLTVT.

The chain carries TRBV14 and TRBJ1-3, with 10 bases aligning to TRBD1. The CDR3 runs 15 residues. CDR1 and CDR2 (germline): SGHDN, FVKESK. Unmatched junction bases numbered 3, after V lost 3 bases and J lost 4 bases. The DNA for the CDR3 is TGTGCCAGCAGCCACCGGACAGGGGGAGGAAACACCATATATTTT. Its protein is CASSHRTGGGNTIYF.

In this sample, this clone turned up a few times. This sequence joins TRBV5-3 and TRBJ1-5; maybe TRBD1 (5 bases). TRBV5-3 is placed among ORFs of uncertain function. V was trimmed by 4 bases and J by 3 bases, leaving 17 bases between them. The length of the CDR3 is 16 residues. The CDR3 coding sequence is TGTGCCAGAAGCACCCTCAGTAGACAGCCCAATCAGCCCCAGCATTTT. Its protein is CARSTLSRQPNQPQHF.

This chain uses TRBV28 with TRBJ2-7, with 9 bases lining up with TRBD2. This CDR3 spans 13 amino acids. CDR1 is MDHEN, CDR2 SYDVKM, per germline. V shed 5 bases, J shed 6 bases, and the junction held 5 bases outside the gene matches. The CDR3 here is CASSPGGRGEQYF. CDR3 DNA: TGTGCCAGCAGTCCCGGCGGGAGGGGCGAGCAGTACTTC.

The chain joins TRBV5-1 to TRBJ2-1; the match to TRBD1 covers 9 bases. The CDR3 contains 16 residues. V trimming: 4 bases; J trimming: 8 bases; junction bases outside the gene matches: 13. The germline CDR1 and CDR2 sequences are SGHRS and YFSETQ. The CDR3 DNA follows: TGCGCCAGCAGCGGAACGGGACAGGGTAATAGGGATGAGCAGTTCTTC. Its translation is CASSGTGQGNRDEQFF.

The chain has TRBV7-9 and TRBJ1-2, with TRBD1 matching 7 bases. The CDR3 has 12 residues. Trimming removed 9 bases from V and 4 bases from J; junction bases left unmatched: 5. CDR1 and CDR2 from the germline V gene are SEHNR and FQNEAQ (reference sequence). The CDR3 sequence is CASTGETYGYTF. CDR3 in DNA: TGTGCCAGTACAGGGGAAACCTATGGCTACACCTTC.

The J gene is TRBJ1-3, the V gene TRBV9; D not certain. Trimming took off 0 bases at V and 3 bases at J, with 7 bases between the two ends. Germline V gives CDR1 SGDLS, CDR2 YYNGEE. There are 14 residues in the CDR3. CDR3 region: CASSVDPGGNTIYF. For the CDR3, the DNA is TGTGCCAGCAGCGTAGATCCTGGTGGAAACACCATATATTTT.

V gene TRBV29-1 combines with J gene TRBJ2-6, with 10 bases aligning to TRBD1. This CDR3 has 16 residues. The V segment lost 4 bases and the J segment 0 bases; nucleotides outside the gene matches: 3. The germline CDR1 and CDR2 sequences are SQVTM and ANQGSEA. CDR3 residues: CSVVGTGVSGANVLTF. In nucleotides, the CDR3 is TGCAGCGTTGTAGGGACAGGGGTCTCTGGGGCCAACGTCCTGACTTTC. The full variable domain, in which reference TRBV29-1 and TRBJ2-6 provide the parts outside the CDR3, is SAVISQKPSRDICQRGTSLTIQCQVDSQVTMMFWYRQQPGQSLTLIATANQGSEATYESGFVIDKFPISRPNLTFSTLTVSNMSPEDSSIYLCSVVGTGVSGANVLTFGAGSRLTVL.

This clone was observed a handful of times. The chain is built from TRBV9 and TRBJ2-5; a possible D gene is TRBD1 (5 bases). The V and J ends lost 1 base and 5 bases respectively, with 12 bases between them. In germline, CDR1 is SGDLS, CDR2 YYNGEE. The CDR3 spans 14 residues. CDR3 nucleotide sequence: TGTGCCAGCAGCGTATGGCAGGGCCCGGAGACCCAGTACTTC. It encodes CASSVWQGPETQYF. Using reference TRBV9 and TRBJ2-5 for the parts outside the CDR3, the full variable domain is DSGVTQTPKHLITATGQRVTLRCSPRSGDLSVYWYQQSLDQGLQFLIQYYNGEERAKGNILERFSAQQFPDLHSELNLSSLELGDSALYFCASSVWQGPETQYFGPGTRLLVL.

The chain links TRBV28 to TRBJ1-2; no reliable D call. Trimming removed 5 bases at V and 1 base at J, with 14 bases between. This CDR3 is built from 15 residues. Looked up from germline, CDR1 is MDHEN and CDR2 is SYDVKM. CDR3 loop: CASSGERQHNYGYTF. In nucleotides, the CDR3 is TGTGCCAGCAGTGGCGAAAGGCAGCATAACTATGGCTACACCTTC.

In DNA form, the CDR3 reads TGTGCCAGTAGTATCCTGGGACAGGGGTTTGATACGCAGTATTTT. Translated, it gives CASSILGQGFDTQYF. The chain employs TRBV19 and TRBJ2-3, with 10 positions matching TRBD1. Trimming took 3 bases from V and 6 from J; bases not matched to a gene: 6. Germline assignment: CDR1 LNHDA and CDR2 SQIVND (reference sequence). The length of the CDR3 is 15 residues.

V gene TRBV28 combines with J gene TRBJ1-2; D gene uncertain. The CDR3 covers 17 residues. Germline lookup yields CDR1 MDHEN and CDR2 SYDVKM. Trimming pared 3 bases from V and 2 bases from J, leaving 19 bases between. The CDR3 reads CASSFHVVRLGNYGYTF. CDR3 DNA: TGTGCCAGCAGTTTTCACGTGGTCAGGTTGGGCAACTATGGCTACACCTTC.

The chain couples TRBV28 to TRBJ1-2; D is perhaps TRBD1 (5 bases). This CDR3 contains 13 residues. Trimming stripped 6 bases from V and 4 bases from J, with 12 bases between. CDR1 and CDR2 from the germline V gene are MDHEN and SYDVKM. CDR3 residues: CASRPTVLYGYTF. In DNA form, the CDR3 reads TGTGCCAGCAGGCCGACAGTTCTCTATGGCTACACCTTC.